This entry describes one T cell receptor (beta chain). An even split of each subset's genomic DNA across several immunoSEQ plates was performed. Clones were read by immunoSEQ multiplex PCR, and TCRdb kept only the in-frame ones, dropping some. The sample carries about half a million clones, more than 65% recorded once. Donors comprised healthy HIV-negative adults lacking recent acute infections or vaccinations. The data derive from a study of shared clonotypes between healthy human individuals. Trimming removed 0 bases from V and 4 bases from J; junction bases left unmatched: 4. There are 15 residues in the CDR3. Germline V gene sequence: CDR1 SQVTM, CDR2 ANQGSEA.

Sequencing used PBMCs. The chain couples TRBV29-1 to TRBJ2-5; 11 bases map to TRBD1. This TCR derives from a woman in her thirties or forties in good health. Some clones in this sample may be carry-over from other donors' samples. Here the CDR3 reads CSVEDPGQGGETQYF. The CDR3 nucleotides read TGCAGCGTTGAAGACCCGGGACAGGGGGGAGAGACCCAGTACTTC.